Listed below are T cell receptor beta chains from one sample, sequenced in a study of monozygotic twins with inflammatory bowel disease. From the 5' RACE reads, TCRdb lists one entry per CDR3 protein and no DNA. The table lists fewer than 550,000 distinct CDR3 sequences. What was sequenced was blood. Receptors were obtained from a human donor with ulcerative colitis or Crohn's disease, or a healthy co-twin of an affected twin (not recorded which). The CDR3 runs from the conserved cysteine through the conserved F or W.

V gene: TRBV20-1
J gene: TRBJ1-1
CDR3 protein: CSAHTGTKGPEAFF

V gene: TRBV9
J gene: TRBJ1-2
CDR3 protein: CASSDHRGRTANYGYTF

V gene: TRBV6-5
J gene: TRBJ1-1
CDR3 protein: CASSYSNRGADTEAFF

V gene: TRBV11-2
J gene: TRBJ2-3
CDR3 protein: CASSLDLRAGNTQYF

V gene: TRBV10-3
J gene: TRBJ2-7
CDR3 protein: CATSTSGSSYEQYF

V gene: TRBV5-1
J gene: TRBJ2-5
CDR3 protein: CASSLAGSPQETQYF

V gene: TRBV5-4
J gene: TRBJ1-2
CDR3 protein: CASSYSDRANYGYTF

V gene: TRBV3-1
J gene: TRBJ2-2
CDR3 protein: CASSQAGTAGELFF

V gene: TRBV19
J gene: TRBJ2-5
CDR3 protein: CASSPGTGHETQYF

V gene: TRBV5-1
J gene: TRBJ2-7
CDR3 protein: CASSLGLAGKSYEQYF

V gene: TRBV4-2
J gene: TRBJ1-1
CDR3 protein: CASSQDPRNTEAFF

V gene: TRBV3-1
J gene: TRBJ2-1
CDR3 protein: CASSLSGRAWNEQFF

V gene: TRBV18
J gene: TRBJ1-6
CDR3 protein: CASSRGGFSPLHF

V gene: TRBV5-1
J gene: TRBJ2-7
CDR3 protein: CASSALGQGPTYEQYF

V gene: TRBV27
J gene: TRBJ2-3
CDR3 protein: CASSFLPLATSTDTQYF

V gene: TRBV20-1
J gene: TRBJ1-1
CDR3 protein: CSAGGDGARDTEAFF

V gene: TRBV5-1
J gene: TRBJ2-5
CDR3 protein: CASSPLGLAGETQYF

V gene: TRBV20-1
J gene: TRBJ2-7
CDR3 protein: CSAPPTGAYEQYF

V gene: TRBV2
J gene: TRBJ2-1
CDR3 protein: CASSEKIQRVSRYNEQFF

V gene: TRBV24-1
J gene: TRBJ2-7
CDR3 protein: CATSDPTSDEQYF

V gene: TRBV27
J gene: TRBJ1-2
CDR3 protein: CASSGTALAKDGYTF

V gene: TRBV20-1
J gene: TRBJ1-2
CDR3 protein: CSARDRLVGYTF

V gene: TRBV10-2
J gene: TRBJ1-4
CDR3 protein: CASQTTASYEKLFF

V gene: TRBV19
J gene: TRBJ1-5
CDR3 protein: CATKDREIKQPQHF

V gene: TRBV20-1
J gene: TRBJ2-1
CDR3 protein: CSARAGREQFF

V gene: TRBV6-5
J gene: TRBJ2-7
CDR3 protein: CASSYNRYEQYF

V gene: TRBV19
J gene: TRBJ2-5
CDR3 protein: CASRQVAGGETQYF

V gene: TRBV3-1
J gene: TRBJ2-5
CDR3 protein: CASSKGQEAMGETQYF

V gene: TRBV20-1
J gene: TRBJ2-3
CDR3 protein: CSARQGSDTQYF

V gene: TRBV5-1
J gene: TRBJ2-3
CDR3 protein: CASSLEAAERDTQYF

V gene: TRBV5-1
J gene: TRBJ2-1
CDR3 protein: CASSAPGLAGVNEQFF

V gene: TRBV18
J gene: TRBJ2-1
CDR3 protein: CASSLASGNYEQFF

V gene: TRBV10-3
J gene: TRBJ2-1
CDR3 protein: CAISPYRLAGANNEQFF

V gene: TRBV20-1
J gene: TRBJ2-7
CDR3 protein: CSAKTRDSYYEQYF

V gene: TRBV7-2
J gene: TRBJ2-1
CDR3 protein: CASSWTSFNEQFF

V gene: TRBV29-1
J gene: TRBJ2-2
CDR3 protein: CSVEDETENTGELFF